This entry lists 24 T cell receptor beta chains sequenced from one sample in a study of T cell responses to AZD1222 COVID-19 vaccine. The repertoire was sequenced with immunoSEQ multiplex PCR; TCRdb's copy has only in-frame clones and lacks some. The sample consists of over 100,000 clones, almost 85% of them appearing once. The starting material was peripheral blood, obtained 28 days after the second dose of the MenACWY control vaccine. These receptors originate from an adult who received the MenACWY meningococcal vaccine as a control.

The chain has TRBV11-1 and TRBJ1-5; TRBD1 agrees at 7 bases. The ends lost 6 bases at V and 2 bases at J; junction bases unmatched: 4. Germline V gene data show CDR1 as SGHAT and CDR2 as FQDESV (reference sequence). The CDR3 spans 14 residues. CDR3 sequence: CASSYRGGNQPQHF. The CDR3 nucleotides are TGTGCCAGCAGTTACAGGGGTGGCAATCAGCCCCAGCATTTT. The full variable domain, its missing parts supplied by reference TRBV11-1 and TRBJ1-5, is EAEVAQSPRYKITEKSQAVAFWCDPISGHATLYWYRQILGQGPELLVQFQDESVVDDSQLPKDRFSAERLKGVDSTLKIQPAELGDSAMYLCASSYRGGNQPQHFGDGTRLSIL.

The V gene is TRBV6-6, the J gene TRBJ1-1, with 7 bases matching TRBD1. The CDR3 spans 15 residues. Germline CDR1 reads MNHNY; CDR2 reads SVGAGI (reference sequence). Germline trimming cut 6 bases from V and 0 bases from J; bases unmatched to any gene: 7. This CDR3 reads CASSPRQGMNTEAFF. CDR3 sequence (DNA): TGTGCCAGCAGCCCCCGACAGGGAATGAACACTGAAGCTTTCTTT.

The rearrangement links TRBV6-5 to TRBJ2-7; maybe TRBD2 (5 bases). V lost 6 bases to trimming and J lost 2 bases, with 11 bases between them. CDR3 length: 13 amino acids. Germline V gene data show CDR1 as MNHEY and CDR2 as SVGAGI. CDR3 DNA: TGTGCCAGCAGAAAGGACGGGACCTACGAGCAGTACTTC. This gives the protein CASRKDGTYEQYF.

The chain is built from TRBV18 and TRBJ1-1; no reliable D call. V was shortened by 1 base and J by 1 base, with 4 bases between the two germline ends. The germline V gene has CDR1 KGHSH and CDR2 LQKENI. There are 13 residues in the CDR3. CDR3 region: CASSPLSNTEAFF. The CDR3 DNA reads TGTGCCAGCTCACCACTTTCGAACACTGAAGCTTTCTTT.

V usage is TRBV16 and J usage is TRBJ1-6; weak D call: TRBD1 (6 bases). This CDR3 is 15 amino acids long. The V gene lost 2 bases and the J gene lost 7 bases, with 12 bases spanning the gap. The germline CDR1 and CDR2 sequences are KGHSY and FQNENV. The CDR3 protein is CASSQREGGNSPLHF. The CDR3, as DNA: TGTGCCAGCAGCCAACGGGAAGGGGGAAATTCACCCCTCCACTTT. Together with reference TRBV16 and TRBJ1-6, the CDR3 gives the full variable domain: GEEVAQTPKHLVRGEGQKAKLYCAPIKGHSYVFWYQQVLKNEFKFLISFQNENVFDETGMPKERFSAKCLPNSPCSLEIQATKLEDSAVYFCASSQREGGNSPLHFGNGTRLTVT.

This chain links TRBV6-5 with TRBJ1-2, with a tentative D call TRBD1 (5 bases). Germline lookup yields CDR1 MNHEY and CDR2 SVGAGI. The CDR3 is made up of 14 amino acids. V lost 6 bases and J 4 bases, leaving 15 bases between the germline ends. The CDR3, as DNA: TGTGCCAGCAGCTCCCTGGGGCAGACCTATGGCTACACCTTC. It translates to CASSSLGQTYGYTF.

The rearrangement uses TRBV7-9 and TRBJ2-2; 10 bases agree with TRBD1. This CDR3 region has 18 residues. Unmatched junction bases numbered 10, after V lost 5 bases and J lost 1 base. Germline CDR1 and CDR2: SEHNR and FQNEAQ (reference sequence). CDR3 sequence reads: CASSRFGQGERNTGELFF. CDR3 DNA: TGTGCCAGCAGCCGATTCGGACAGGGGGAGAGGAACACCGGGGAGCTGTTTTTT.

This chain links TRBV29-1 with TRBJ2-2, with 14 positions matching TRBD2. The CDR3 length is 14 residues. Germline CDR1 is SQVTM and CDR2 is ANQGSEA. V dropped 7 bases and J dropped 7; count of bases not matched to a gene: 5. The CDR3 coding sequence is TGCAGCGGCGGGACTAGCGGGAGAGGCGGGGAGCTGTTTTTT. This translates into CSGGTSGRGGELFF.

J is TRBJ2-7 and V is TRBV4-1; the match to TRBD2 covers 10 bases. Germline lookup yields CDR1 MGHRA and CDR2 YSYEKL. The V gene end was trimmed by 1 base and the J gene end by 2 bases; junction bases not matched to a gene: 2. CDR3 size: 15 residues. The CDR3 DNA reads TGCGCCAGCAGCCAAGTAGCGGGGGGACCCTACGAGCAGTACGTC. This codes for CASSQVAGGPYEQYV.

The V gene is TRBV19, the J gene TRBJ2-3; D is uncertain. The ends were cut back, 1 base at V and 2 bases at J, with 4 bases in the middle. The CDR3 has 13 residues. The V gene's germline CDR1 is LNHDA and CDR2 SQIVND (reference sequence). The CDR3 nucleotides read TGTGCCAGTAGTATAGCTCACACAGATACGCAGTATTTT. Its protein is CASSIAHTDTQYF.

The chain has TRBV5-5 and TRBJ1-3; 7 bases fit TRBD1. The ends lost 4 bases at V and 0 bases at J; junction bases unmatched: 13. CDR3 length: 18 amino acids. Germline CDR1 SGHKS, CDR2 YYEKEE (reference sequence). The CDR3 DNA is TGTGCCAGCAGCATCGGGACAGCCGCCCGTAGCTCTGGAAACACCATATATTTT. Amino acid sequence: CASSIGTAARSSGNTIYF. Supplemented by reference TRBV5-5 and TRBJ1-3, the full variable domain reads DAGVTQSPTHLIKTRGQQVTLRCSPISGHKSVSWYQQVLGQGPQFIFQYYEKEERGRGNFPDRFSARQFPNYSSELNVNALLLGDSALYLCASSIGTAARSSGNTIYFGEGSWLTVV.

The chain recombines TRBV9 with TRBJ2-2; possible D gene TRBD2, 6 bases. CDR3 size: 14 residues. CDR1 SGDLS and CDR2 YYNGEE come from the germline V gene. V was cut by 2 bases and J by 4 bases, with 9 bases left in between. The CDR3 here is CASSVGGSTGELFF. Here the CDR3 DNA reads TGTGCCAGCAGCGTTGGGGGGTCCACCGGGGAGCTGTTTTTT.

V usage is TRBV11-3 and J usage is TRBJ1-3; 8 bases fit TRBD1. Unmatched junction bases numbered 7, after V lost 5 bases and J lost 1 base. The germline V gene has CDR1 SGHNT and CDR2 YENEEA. The CDR3 totals 16 residues. CDR3 in amino acids: CASSPRQGWSGNTIYF. In DNA, the CDR3 is TGTGCCAGCAGCCCCCGACAGGGGTGGTCTGGAAACACCATATATTTT.

V usage is TRBV19 and J usage is TRBJ2-6; no clear D gene. V was shortened by 4 bases and J by 0 bases, with 19 bases between the two germline ends. The germline CDR1 and CDR2 sequences are LNHDA and SQIVND (reference sequence). The CDR3 consists of 19 residues. CDR3 DNA: TGTGCCAGTAGTAGTTCAGGACGGTTCAGCGCCTCTGGGGCCAACGTCCTGACTTTC. It yields the protein CASSSSGRFSASGANVLTF.

This clone is a singleton in its sample. The chain recombines TRBV18 with TRBJ2-2; 7 nucleotides match TRBD2. V shed 3 bases, J shed 1 base, and the junction held 11 bases outside the gene matches. This CDR3 region has 18 residues. From germline, CDR1 is KGHSH and CDR2 LQKENI. CDR3 sequence (DNA): TGTGCCAGCTCACCTCGTCCTAGCGGTAACTTGAACACCGGGGAGCTGTTTTTT. Its protein is CASSPRPSGNLNTGELFF.

The chain carries TRBV30 and TRBJ1-3, with D tentatively TRBD1 (5 bases). The CDR3 has 14 amino acids. Germline loops: CDR1 GTSNPN, CDR2 SVGIG (reference sequence). V was clipped by 4 bases and J by 0 bases, with 10 bases between them. CDR3 sequence reads: CAWTTQGSGNTIYF. The DNA for the CDR3 is TGTGCCTGGACGACCCAGGGCTCTGGAAACACCATATATTTT.

Of note for this clone: Other DNA sequences in this specimen translate into the identical CDR3. CDR3 in amino acids: CASSILGNTGELFF. DNA for the CDR3: TGTGCCAGTAGTATTTTGGGCAACACCGGGGAGCTGTTTTTT. The rearrangement links TRBV19 to TRBJ2-2; D not certain. This CDR3 spans 14 amino acids. Germline V gene sequence: CDR1 LNHDA, CDR2 SQIVND (reference sequence). V shed 3 bases and J shed 2 bases, with 7 bases lying between them.

The chain links TRBV27 to TRBJ1-1; D is uncertain. CDR1 and CDR2 from the germline V gene are MNHEY and SMNVEV (reference sequence). The V gene lost 2 bases and the J gene lost 4 bases, with 11 bases spanning the gap. The CDR3 totals 14 residues. Here the CDR3 reads CASSLRQRSTEAFF. The DNA of the CDR3 is TGTGCCAGCAGTTTACGCCAGAGGAGCACTGAAGCTTTCTTT.

The chain combines TRBV6-5 with TRBJ1-1, with 7 bases lining up with TRBD1. The V gene's germline CDR1 is MNHEY and CDR2 SVGAGI. Losses at the gene ends were 7 bases for V and 8 bases for J; bases not matched to a gene: 10. This CDR3 has 13 residues. The CDR3 is CASTFDRAGEAFF. CDR3 bases: TGTGCCAGCACTTTTGACAGGGCCGGAGAAGCTTTCTTT.

This clone appeared a single time. This sequence joins TRBV21-1 and TRBJ1-5; TRBD1, the table's D call, was not compared with the DNA. TRBV21-1 is shown as a pseudogene. The CDR3 is made up of 18 amino acids. CDR3 sequence: CASRLPRQGACSNQPQHF. The CDR3 bases are TGTGCCAGCAGACTGCCCCGACAGGGGGCGTGCAGCAATCAGCCCCAGCATTTT.

The J gene is TRBJ2-3, the V gene TRBV9; D is tentatively TRBD1 or TRBD2 (5 bases each). This CDR3 contains 13 residues. The V gene's germline CDR1 is SGDLS and CDR2 YYNGEE. The V end lost 4 bases, the J end lost 7 bases, and 13 bases lay between the germline ends. The chain's CDR3 is CASSLIEGNTQYF. CDR3 nucleotides: TGTGCCAGCAGCCTAATTGAGGGGAATACGCAGTATTTT. Full variable domain (outside the CDR3, taken from reference TRBV9 and TRBJ2-3): DSGVTQTPKHLITATGQRVTLRCSPRSGDLSVYWYQQSLDQGLQFLIQYYNGEERAKGNILERFSAQQFPDLHSELNLSSLELGDSALYFCASSLIEGNTQYFGPGTRLTVL.

CDR3 sequence reads: CSANKQETQYF. CDR3 DNA: TGCAGTGCTAATAAACAAGAGACCCAGTACTTC. V and J are TRBV20-1 and TRBJ2-5; D not resolved. The CDR3 consists of 11 residues. Germline V gene data show CDR1 as DFQATT and CDR2 as SNEGSKA (reference sequence). Trimming stripped 4 bases from V and 2 bases from J, with 5 bases between.

The V and J genes are TRBV6-2 or TRBV6-3 and TRBJ2-6; TRBD1 might be the D (5 bases). Trimming took off 2 bases at V and 0 bases at J, with 11 bases between the two ends. This CDR3 has 17 amino acids. CDR1 MNHEY and CDR2 SVGEGT come from the germline V gene. The CDR3 coding sequence is TGTGCCAGCAGTTACGGCCAGGGCCACTCTGGGGCCAACGTCCTGACTTTC. The encoded protein is CASSYGQGHSGANVLTF.

The chain recombines TRBV5-1 with TRBJ1-2, with D uncertain. CDR1 and CDR2 (germline): SGHRS, YFSETQ. Trimming cost V 0 bases and J 1 base, with 22 bases left between them. CDR3 size: 19 residues. The CDR3 DNA reads as TGCGCCAGCAGCTTGGCACGAGGAGTTAACCGGAACCGTAACTATGGCTACACCTTC. Protein sequence: CASSLARGVNRNRNYGYTF.